The present T cell receptor (beta chain) was sequenced within a study of blood T cell repertoires in COVID-19. Only in-frame clones appear in the TCRdb table, and some are missing; sequencing was by immunoSEQ multiplex PCR. The sample consists of about 350,000 clones, about 88% of them appearing once. The V and J ends lost 4 bases and 8 bases, in that order; junction bases with no gene match: 5. This CDR3 comprises 14 residues. Germline-derived CDR1 and CDR2 are SNHLY and FYNNEI. Enrollees, about 18 to 90 years old, lived in roughly 24 US areas. The clonotype originates from a woman aged 30 to 39 who had been exposed to COVID-19. The sample comprised PBMCs or T cells enriched from blood (not recorded which). The V call is TRBV2, the J call TRBJ1-4, with 9 bases identical to TRBD1. The CDR3 DNA follows: TGTGCCAGCAGTGGCGGGACAGGGCGGGAAAAACTGTTTTTT. Its translation: CASSGGTGREKLFF. Complete variable domain (other parts from reference TRBV2 and TRBJ1-4): EPEVTQTPSHQVTQMGQEVILRCVPISNHLYFYWYRQILGQKVEFLVSFYNNEISEKSEIFDDQFSVERPDGSNFTLKIRSTKLEDSAMYFCASSGGTGREKLFFGSGTQLSVL.